This T cell receptor beta chain was documented in a study of monozygotic twins with cystic fibrosis. The study's findings and limits: V usage most resembled the co-twin in 13 of 16 pairs. Low clonality (median 0.0095) suggested a mostly naive repertoire.

Produced via immunoSEQ multiplex PCR; TCRdb's table is partial and in-frame only. The sample consists of a few thousand clones, approximately 96% of them appearing once. The CDR3 covers 15 residues. Germline CDR1 reads SGHRS; CDR2 reads YFSETQ. V lost 2 bases and J 4 bases, leaving 12 bases between the germline ends. Worth noting for this clone: What it binds is not known.

Material for sequencing was blood. The rearrangement joins TRBV5-1 to TRBJ1-4; D might be TRBD1 (5 bases). This clonotype originated in a boy aged 2 to 10 with cystic fibrosis. CDR3 protein: CASSFLGDGNEKLFF. In DNA form, the CDR3 reads TGCGCCAGCAGCTTTTTAGGGGATGGTAATGAAAAACTGTTTTTT. Full variable domain (outside the CDR3, taken from reference TRBV5-1 and TRBJ1-4): KAGVTQTPRYLIKTRGQQVTLSCSPISGHRSVSWYQQTPGQGLQFLFEYFSETQRNKGNFPGRFSGRQFSNSRSEMNVSTLELGDSALYLCASSFLGDGNEKLFFGSGTQLSVL.